This paragraph reports one T cell receptor beta chain. Its antigen is not known. This sample stems from a study of shared clonotypes between healthy human individuals. CDR3 length: 15 residues. Germline V gene data show CDR1 as SEHNR and CDR2 as FQNEAQ (reference sequence). The V gene lost 5 bases and the J gene lost 8 bases, with 21 bases spanning the gap. Terminally differentiated effector memory CD45RA+ cells were excluded by CCR7 positive selection of CD45RO-negative cells. Recent acute infections and vaccinations were absent in the healthy HIV-negative adult donors. The assay was immunoSEQ multiplex PCR, and TCRdb's table has in-frame clones only and misses some. Of around 2.1 million clones listed, 85% to 95% were seen once; the top ten hold under 2%. Findings and limits, study-wide: Genetic and exposure-history diversity was limited by the small donor number. It was observed that approximately 5% of naive CD4 clonotypes were shared across a handful of donors. The sole specimen, blood, was sampled, and tissue repertoires likely differ.

This chain uses TRBV7-9 with TRBJ1-2; maybe TRBD1 (6 bases). Material: naive CD8+ T cells from PBMCs. This receptor was identified in a man between 18 and 29 years old in good health. Some clones in this sample may be carry-over from other donors' samples. CDR3 in amino acids: CASSARHTGLGGYTF. CDR3 in DNA: TGTGCCAGCAGCGCTCGCCACACAGGGTTAGGAGGCTACACCTTC. The variable domain in full, completed from reference TRBV7-9 and TRBJ1-2, reads DTGVSQNPRHKITKRGQNVTFRCDPISEHNRLYWYRQTLGQGPEFLTYFQNEAQLEKSRLLSDRFSAERPKGSFSTLEIQRTEQGDSAMYLCASSARHTGLGGYTFGSGTRLTVV.